The 7 T cell receptor beta chains in this list originate from one sample, sequenced in a study of T cells in localized non-small cell lung cancer. TCRdb's table, derived via immunoSEQ multiplex PCR, lists solely in-frame clones and lacks some. The sample yields over 65,000 clones, roughly 84% seen once. The sample was peripheral blood, taken before any cancer treatment. Receptor source: a female donor of 60 years or more with stage I lung adenocarcinoma.

The chain links TRBV19 to TRBJ2-3, with D possibly being TRBD2 (6 bases). Germline V gene data show CDR1 as LNHDA and CDR2 as SQIVND (reference sequence). V lost 6 bases and J 11 bases, leaving 18 bases between the germline ends. The CDR3 has 13 amino acids. The CDR3 DNA is TGTGCCAGTAGCCCTGATAGGAGGGGTCTGCAGTATTTT. Its translation is CASSPDRRGLQYF.

The chain links TRBV6-4 to TRBJ2-1; 7 bases are shared with TRBD2. V gave up 3 bases and J gave up 9 bases; unmatched junction bases: 14. The germline CDR1 and CDR2 sequences are MRHNA and SNTAGT. The CDR3 is 16 amino acids. CDR3 loop: CASSEARLAEASEQFF. The DNA of the CDR3 is TGTGCCAGCAGTGAAGCAAGGCTAGCGGAGGCGAGTGAGCAGTTCTTC.

This chain joins TRBV9 and TRBJ2-1, with 8 bases identical to TRBD2. There are 13 residues in the CDR3. Germline loops: CDR1 SGDLS, CDR2 YYNGEE. V was clipped by 4 bases and J by 10 bases; unmatched bases: 7. The CDR3 here is CASSPGGGREQFF. CDR3 in DNA: TGTGCCAGCAGCCCCGGGGGGGGGCGCGAGCAGTTCTTC.

The chain carries TRBV5-1 and TRBJ1-2; no definite D call. This CDR3 contains 15 residues. Germline V lookup: CDR1 SGHRS, CDR2 YFSETQ. V lost 0 bases and J 6 bases, leaving 15 bases between the germline ends. The CDR3 DNA reads as TGCGCCAGCAGCTTGGGTATCGGGCAGTTCAATGGCTACACCTTC. This gives the protein CASSLGIGQFNGYTF.

A remark on this clone: The sample contains more than one DNA sequence encoding this CDR3. J is TRBJ1-1 and V is TRBV2; 7 bases align to TRBD1. From germline, CDR1 is SNHLY and CDR2 FYNNEI. Losses at the gene ends were 6 bases for V and 1 base for J; bases not matched to a gene: 5. The CDR3 runs 14 residues. Here the CDR3 reads CASSLQGRNTEAFF. CDR3 nucleotides: TGTGCCAGCAGCTTACAGGGGCGGAACACTGAAGCTTTCTTT.

This clone has just one count. The chain uses TRBV5-4 and TRBJ2-7; TRBD1 or TRBD2 may be the D gene (6 bases each). V lost 4 bases to trimming and J lost 6 bases, with 17 bases between them. Germline V CDR1 and CDR2: SGHNT, YYREEE (reference sequence). The CDR3 contains 14 residues. The DNA for the CDR3 is TGTGCCAGCAGCACACAGGGCACGGAGGGCGAGCAGTACTTC. This codes for CASSTQGTEGEQYF.

The J gene is TRBJ1-4, the V gene TRBV11-2; D unclear. The CDR3 has 12 residues. Germline CDR1 SGHAT, CDR2 FQNNGV. The V end lost 1 base, the J end lost 10 bases, and 7 bases lay between the germline ends. The CDR3 loop reads CASSLAGGKLFF. CDR3 sequence (DNA): TGTGCCAGCAGCTTAGCGGGAGGAAAACTGTTTTTT. Variable domain in full (rest from reference TRBV11-2 and TRBJ1-4): EAGVAQSPRYKIIEKRQSVAFWCNPISGHATLYWYQQILGQGPKLLIQFQNNGVVDDSQLPKDRFSAERLKGVDSTLKIQPAKLEDSAVYLCASSLAGGKLFFGSGTQLSVL.